A selection of T cell receptor beta chains follows, all from one sample in a study of blood T cell repertoires in COVID-19. The assay was immunoSEQ multiplex PCR, and TCRdb's table has in-frame clones only and misses some. The table lists a few hundred thousand clones, approximately 85% of them singletons, with roughly 2.2% in the top ten. Sequenced input: PBMCs or T cells enriched from blood (not recorded which). The source is a man younger than 40 who had recovered from COVID-19. Both conserved end residues are trimmed from each CDR3.

J gene | V gene | CDR3 protein
TRBJ2-2 | TRBV5-1 | ASSTDGSGVRGTGELF
TRBJ2-2 | TRBV18 | ASSPPGGGELF
TRBJ1-6 | TRBV5-1 | ASSFRTGSSYNSPLH
TRBJ1-3 | TRBV10-3 | AISESLGSSAGNTIY
TRBJ2-7 | TRBV13 | ASSLGLLTYEQY
TRBJ2-7 | TRBV6-5 | ASTASGEYEQY
TRBJ1-6 | TRBV3-1/TRBV3-2 | ASSQYRGNSPLH
TRBJ1-2 | TRBV18 | ASSPSPGDYGYT
TRBJ1-2 | TRBV4-3 | ASSQDITIVDNYGYT
TRBJ2-3 | TRBV5-8 | ASSLYGGASTDTQY
TRBJ2-7 | TRBV2 | ASSELRGGYEQY
TRBJ1-2 | TRBV19 | ASSKDNNYGYT
TRBJ1-1 | TRBV7-2 | ASSLSTYTEAF
TRBJ1-6 | TRBV6-5 | ASSYRGQGPSPLH
TRBJ2-7 | TRBV15 | ATSTPDRPPYEQY
TRBJ2-3 | TRBV6-2/TRBV6-3 | ASSPGQEVDTQY
TRBJ2-7 | TRBV10-3 | ASGQFKSHFYEQY
TRBJ2-7 | TRBV5-1 | ASSLDWAGMGEQY
TRBJ1-6 | TRBV4-1 | ASSQTGTAYNSPLH
TRBJ1-1 | TRBV7-8 | ASSITPTGETEAF
TRBJ1-3 | TRBV7-8 | ASSFLGTAPRGSGNTIY
TRBJ1-5 | TRBV27 | ASSLTRDSNQPQH
TRBJ1-2 | TRBV24-1 | ATSFRGVYT
TRBJ2-3 | TRBV4-3 | ASSQGNGGGDTQY
TRBJ1-6 | TRBV4-1 | ASSQVSSYNSPLH
TRBJ2-7 | TRBV2 | ASSLGPIYYEQY
TRBJ2-1 | TRBV6-5 | ASSYLGQGNEQF
TRBJ2-2 | TRBV12-5 | ASRTGQAGELF
TRBJ2-7 | TRBV18 | ASSLPGQVPYEQY
TRBJ2-5 | TRBV6-5 | ASSFLGLQGQETQY
TRBJ1-2 | TRBV3-1/TRBV3-2 | ASSPGTGEGYT
TRBJ1-2 | TRBV7-9 | ASSSTGSDYGYT
TRBJ1-3 | TRBV19 | ASKQGVSSGNTIY
TRBJ1-2 | TRBV5-6 | ASSLGAGHGYT
TRBJ1-2 | TRBV19 | ASSTPPGQGQRYYGYT
TRBJ2-7 | TRBV3-1/TRBV3-2 | ASSPPTSGYAYEQY
TRBJ2-5 | TRBV5-4 | ASSPDLVRRETQY
TRBJ1-2 | TRBV9 | ASSVSLQRSISNYGYT
TRBJ1-2 | TRBV7-8 | ASSATGGRSYGYT
TRBJ1-2 | TRBV28 | ASSWDGGMNYGYT
TRBJ2-7 | TRBV11-2 | ASSMDSLRYEQY
TRBJ1-2 | TRBV9 | ASSVGRTNYGYT
TRBJ1-6 | TRBV9 | ASSVEGQGNSPLH
TRBJ1-1 | TRBV9 | ASSPRTGPATEAF
TRBJ1-5 | TRBV4-1 | ASSQPGGYGNQPQH
TRBJ1-2 | TRBV30 | AWSVGLWNGYT
TRBJ1-1 | TRBV29-1 | SVAGDTEAF
TRBJ2-2 | TRBV30 | AWSGPRGQGSHWNTGELF
TRBJ1-2 | TRBV5-4 | ASRDREGVRDPANYGYT
TRBJ1-1 | TRBV24-1 | ATRKSTGEAF
TRBJ2-1 | TRBV6-5 | ASSLRQGEIF
TRBJ1-2 | TRBV9 | ASSVGSANYGYT
TRBJ1-1 | TRBV2 | ASSEINSRTEAF